This paragraph covers one TCR beta chain sequence. Its antigen remains unidentified. In germline, CDR1 is MDHEN, CDR2 SYDVKM. The CDR3 length is 16 residues. V was clipped by 7 bases and J by 6 bases, with 25 bases between them. This specimen comes from a study of siplizumab effects on memory and regulatory T cells. Study-level findings and limits: Naive T cells looked more diverse than memory cells and looked like major alloresponse contributors. Suppressive function of proliferating Tregs from siplizumab cultures was not confirmed. The Treg-derived share of mappable alloreactive CD4+ clones averaged about 68% with siplizumab and under 30% in controls.

Produced via immunoSEQ multiplex PCR; TCRdb's table is partial and in-frame only. The sample has some 88,000 clones, around 89% seen once. The chain uses TRBV28 and TRBJ2-7; D possibly corresponds to TRBD2 (6 bases). The source material was CD4+ T cells sorted from blood. The clonotype was recovered from a human donor in good health. Here the CDR3 reads CASTPLLSSVIREQYF. Written as DNA, the CDR3 is TGTGCCAGCACCCCGCTGTTGTCTAGCGTAATACGCGAGCAGTACTTC.